This T cell receptor (beta chain) was sequenced for a study of long-term antiretroviral therapy in people with HIV. The germline V gene has CDR1 GTSNPN and CDR2 SVGIG (reference sequence). This CDR3 comprises 15 residues. V lost 2 bases, J lost 1 base, and 14 bases lay in between. The assay, immunoSEQ v3.0, was run at survey level. The data were produced by immunoSEQ multiplex PCR, yet TCRdb's version contains in-frame clones alone and is incomplete. Here the sample spans approximately 25,000 clones, around 80% being singletons. This clone has just a few counts. Material: unsorted PBMCs, obtained 1.2 years after starting antiretroviral therapy. The clonotype comes from a woman in her 40s with HIV. The V gene is TRBV30, the J gene TRBJ1-2; D gene uncertain. This chain's CDR3 is CAWSPTLNINYGYTF. CDR3 nucleotide sequence: TGTGCCTGGAGTCCCACTCTTAACATTAACTATGGCTACACCTTC. Complete variable domain (other parts from reference TRBV30 and TRBJ1-2): SQTIHQWPATLVQPVGSPLSLECTVEGTSNPNLYWYRQAAGRGLQLLFYSVGIGQISSEVPQNLSASRPQDRQFILSSKKLLLSDSGFYLCAWSPTLNINYGYTFGSGTRLTVV.